These 14 T cell receptor beta chains were sequenced from one sample in a study of regulatory T cells in long-lasting Graves disease (TCRdb year 2021). The method behind the library was multiplex PCR. TCRdb records Illumina HiSeq 4000 as the sequencer. TCR beta libraries were built with iRepertoire HTBI primers and Arm-PCR amplification of CDR3 regions. The raw public data were reprocessed by TCRdb itself: fastp quality trimming at Q25, MiXCR clonotype calling, in-frame beta chains only. Merged by CDR3 protein, the rows form single entries marked with the most common genes and DNA. The sample table records approximately 400,000 distinct CDR3 sequences; about 20% of these occur just once. The ten largest make up roughly 20% of the sample. This sample's time point label indicates: persistent/refractory GD, antithyroid drugs over 5 years with positive TRAb. For both TCR sequencing and RNA sequencing, RNA was extracted from PBMCs in TRIzol.

The sequencing here drew on peripheral blood mononuclear cells (PBMCs), taken when the disease was refractory, from a patient treated with antithyroid drugs. These receptors came from a female donor with Graves disease.

There are a few counts of this clonotype. The chain uses TRBV20-1 and TRBJ2-7; 13 nucleotides match TRBD2. V shed 6 bases and J 3 bases; nucleotides not matched to a gene: 8. The CDR3 is 15 residues long. Per germline, CDR1 DFQATT and CDR2 SNEGSKA (reference sequence). The CDR3: CSARTGTSGVYEQYF. The CDR3 nucleotides read TGCAGTGCGAGAACCGGGACTAGCGGGGTCTACGAGCAGTACTTC.

This chain connects TRBV2 to TRBJ2-7, with 7 nucleotides matching TRBD2. Per the germline V gene, CDR1 is SNHLY and CDR2 is FYNNEI. J gave up 6 bases and V 6 bases, and 17 bases lay outside the gene matches. The CDR3 totals 16 residues. The CDR3 region has the DNA TGTGCCAGCAGCCTGACCCCTAGCGGAGCCTACGGCGAGCAGTACTTC. This translates into CASSLTPSGAYGEQYF.

This clonotype was counted ten times or more. This chain connects TRBV7-2 to TRBJ2-5; D ambiguous. The CDR3 sequence is 15 residues long. V dropped 0 bases and J dropped 2 bases, with 10 bases sitting between them. From germline, CDR1 is SGHTA and CDR2 FQGNSA. For the CDR3, the DNA is TGTGCCAGCAGCTTAGCTGGCAGATTGCAAGAGACCCAGTACTTC. This codes for CASSLAGRLQETQYF.

This clonotype was counted only a few times. The V call is TRBV10-3, the J call TRBJ1-2, with D uncertain. The length of the CDR3 is 11 residues. Trimming took 4 bases from V and 7 from J, leaving 7 bases between them. Germline assignment: CDR1 ENHRY and CDR2 SYGVKD. CDR3 in amino acids: CAISGPPGYTF. The CDR3 DNA reads as TGTGCCATCAGTGGTCCCCCTGGCTACACCTTC.

This clonotype was detected ten times or more. Written as DNA, the CDR3 is TGTGCCAGCAGTTCCATTATCCAGGAGGAGCAGTACTTC. The encoded protein is CASSSIIQEEQYF. The rearrangement links TRBV12-3 or TRBV12-4 to TRBJ2-7; no firm D call. This CDR3 is 13 amino acids long. Trimming pared 4 bases from V and 7 bases from J, leaving 14 bases between.

In this sample, this clonotype turned up many times. In DNA, the CDR3 is TGTGCCACCAACCCCGGGACTAGCGGCCCCGAGCAGTACTTC. This translates into CATNPGTSGPEQYF. The chain uses TRBV2 and TRBJ2-7, with TRBD2 matching over 11 bases. The CDR3 runs to 14 residues. Germline assignment: CDR1 SNHLY and CDR2 FYNNEI. Trimming took 10 bases from V and 6 from J; bases not matched to a gene: 11.

This clonotype appeared a few times. The chain recombines TRBV4-1 with TRBJ2-2; no definite D call. V lost 3 bases and J 5 bases, leaving 13 bases between the germline ends. Germline V CDR1 and CDR2: MGHRA, YSYEKL. The CDR3 has 15 residues. CDR3 loop: CASSHIASFTGELFF. The DNA for the CDR3 is TGCGCCAGCAGCCATATTGCGAGTTTTACCGGGGAGCTGTTTTTT.

The chain is built from TRBV9 and TRBJ2-7; a weak D match, TRBD1 (6 bases). Germline assignment: CDR1 SGDLS and CDR2 YYNGEE. V lost 4 bases and J 1 base, leaving 12 bases between the germline ends. This CDR3 region has 14 residues. CDR3 sequence reads: CASSPIGGSYEQYF. Here the CDR3 DNA reads TGTGCCAGCAGCCCCATAGGGGGATCCTACGAGCAGTACTTC. The entire variable domain, with the rest obtained from reference TRBV9 and TRBJ2-7, is as follows: DSGVTQTPKHLITATGQRVTLRCSPRSGDLSVYWYQQSLDQGLQFLIQYYNGEERAKGNILERFSAQQFPDLHSELNLSSLELGDSALYFCASSPIGGSYEQYFGPGTRLTVT.

There are many counts of this clonotype. V usage is TRBV12-3 or TRBV12-4 and J usage is TRBJ2-7; D assignment may be TRBD1 or TRBD2 (5 bases each). The V gene lost 7 bases and the J gene lost 6 bases, with 22 bases spanning the gap. The CDR3 runs to 15 residues. The CDR3 region has the DNA TGTGCCAGCACGGTAATGACGGGACCACCTTCCGAGCAGTACTTC. The encoded protein is CASTVMTGPPSEQYF.

This chain connects TRBV7-6 to TRBJ2-5; 8 nucleotides match TRBD2. CDR3 length: 16 residues. From germline, CDR1 is SGHVS and CDR2 FNYEAQ. Trimming removed 6 bases from V and 1 base from J; junction bases left unmatched: 10. The DNA of the CDR3 is TGTGCCAGCAGTCCAGGACTAGCCTCCCTCCAAGAGACCCAGTACTTC. Protein product: CASSPGLASLQETQYF.

This clonotype was counted many times. The CDR3 protein is CASSLDLRTGSEAFF. DNA for the CDR3: TGTGCCAGCAGTTTGGATCTCCGGACAGGTTCTGAAGCTTTCTTT. This chain connects TRBV12-3 or TRBV12-4 to TRBJ1-1, with TRBD1 identical over 7 bases. Losses at the gene ends were 3 bases for V and 6 bases for J; bases not matched to a gene: 10. This CDR3 comprises 15 residues.

This clonotype appeared many times. The CDR3: CASSLDYSFSDDTGELFF. The CDR3 DNA follows: TGTGCCAGCAGCTTAGATTATTCGTTTAGCGACGACACCGGGGAGCTGTTTTTT. The rearrangement uses TRBV11-2 and TRBJ2-2; possible D gene TRBD2, 5 bases. There are 18 residues in the CDR3. Germline values: CDR1 SGHAT, CDR2 FQNNGV. V was shortened by 0 bases and J by 3 bases, with 17 bases between the two germline ends.

This clonotype was seen a few times. V is TRBV29-1 and J is TRBJ1-1; D might be TRBD1 (6 bases). Trimming took off 0 bases at V and 5 bases at J, with 13 bases between the two ends. The CDR3 is 14 amino acids. In germline, CDR1 is SQVTM, CDR2 ANQGSEA. CDR3: CSVEEGGGETEAFF. The CDR3 DNA reads TGCAGCGTTGAAGAGGGCGGGGGCGAAACTGAAGCTTTCTTT.

This chain uses TRBV11-2 with TRBJ2-2; a weak D match, TRBD2 (6 bases). Trimming took 7 bases from V and 6 from J, leaving 15 bases between them. Germline lookup yields CDR1 SGHAT and CDR2 FQNNGV. The CDR3 has 14 residues. The CDR3 coding sequence is TGTGCCAGCACCCTAGGAGGGATGGCCGGGGAGCTGTTTTTT. Protein sequence: CASTLGGMAGELFF.